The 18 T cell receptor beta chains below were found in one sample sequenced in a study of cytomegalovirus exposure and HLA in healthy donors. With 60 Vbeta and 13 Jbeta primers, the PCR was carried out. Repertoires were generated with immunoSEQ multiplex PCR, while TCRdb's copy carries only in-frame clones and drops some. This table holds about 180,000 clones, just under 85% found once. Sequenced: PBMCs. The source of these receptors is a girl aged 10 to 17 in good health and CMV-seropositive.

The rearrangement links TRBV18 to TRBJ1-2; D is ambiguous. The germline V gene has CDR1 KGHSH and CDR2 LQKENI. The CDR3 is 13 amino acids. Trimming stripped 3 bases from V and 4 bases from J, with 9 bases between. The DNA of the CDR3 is TGTGCCAGCTCACCCCCTGAGAGCTATGGCTACACCTTC. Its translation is CASSPPESYGYTF.

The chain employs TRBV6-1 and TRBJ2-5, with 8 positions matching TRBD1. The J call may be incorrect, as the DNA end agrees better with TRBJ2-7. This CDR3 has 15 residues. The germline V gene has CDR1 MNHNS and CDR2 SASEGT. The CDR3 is CASSVEGTGGHEQYF. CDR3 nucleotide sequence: TGTGCCAGCAGTGTTGAAGGGACAGGCGGCCACGAGCAGTACTTC.

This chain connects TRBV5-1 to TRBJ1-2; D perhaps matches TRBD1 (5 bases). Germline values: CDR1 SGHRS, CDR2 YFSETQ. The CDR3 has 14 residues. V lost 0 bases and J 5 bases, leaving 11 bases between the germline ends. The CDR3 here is CASSLEGPLYGYTF. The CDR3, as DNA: TGCGCCAGCAGCTTGGAGGGGCCCCTTTATGGCTACACCTTC.

The CDR3 DNA reads TGTGCCGGAACACTAGAGTTCGGTACGCAGTATTTT. Translated: CAGTLEFGTQYF. The chain uses TRBV2 and TRBJ2-3; a possible D gene is TRBD2 (5 bases). This CDR3 comprises 12 residues. Trimming cost V 11 bases and J 8 bases, with 17 bases left between them. CDR1 is SNHLY, CDR2 FYNNEI, per germline.

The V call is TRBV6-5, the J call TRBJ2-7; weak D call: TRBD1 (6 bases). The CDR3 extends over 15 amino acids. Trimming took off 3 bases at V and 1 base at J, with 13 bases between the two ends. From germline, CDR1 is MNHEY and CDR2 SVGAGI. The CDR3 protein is CASSYLADSSYEQYF. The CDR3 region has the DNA TGTGCCAGCAGTTATTTGGCGGACAGTTCCTACGAGCAGTACTTC.

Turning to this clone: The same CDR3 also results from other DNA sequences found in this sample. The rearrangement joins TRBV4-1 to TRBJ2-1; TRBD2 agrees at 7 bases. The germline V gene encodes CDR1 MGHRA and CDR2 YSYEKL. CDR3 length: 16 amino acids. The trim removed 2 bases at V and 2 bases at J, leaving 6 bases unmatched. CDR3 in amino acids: CASSQMGLAAYNEQFF. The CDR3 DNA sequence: TGCGCCAGCAGCCAAATGGGGCTAGCGGCCTACAATGAGCAGTTCTTC.

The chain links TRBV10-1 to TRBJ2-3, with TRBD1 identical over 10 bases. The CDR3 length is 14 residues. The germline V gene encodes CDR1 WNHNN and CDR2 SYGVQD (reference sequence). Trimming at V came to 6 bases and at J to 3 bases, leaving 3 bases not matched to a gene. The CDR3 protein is CASRGTGETDTQYF. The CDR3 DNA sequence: TGCGCCAGCAGAGGGACAGGGGAAACAGATACGCAGTATTTT.

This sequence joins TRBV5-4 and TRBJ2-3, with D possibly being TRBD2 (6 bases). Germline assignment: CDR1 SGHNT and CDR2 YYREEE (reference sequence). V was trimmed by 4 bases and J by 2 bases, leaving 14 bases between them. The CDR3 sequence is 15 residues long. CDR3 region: CASSRLWGDTDTQYF. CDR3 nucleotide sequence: TGTGCCAGCAGCCGCCTATGGGGGGACACAGATACGCAGTATTTT. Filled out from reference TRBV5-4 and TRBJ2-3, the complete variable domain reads ETGVTQSPTHLIKTRGQQVTLRCSSQSGHNTVSWYQQALGQGPQFIFQYYREEENGRGNFPPRFSGLQFPNYSSELNVNALELDDSALYLCASSRLWGDTDTQYFGPGTRLTVL.

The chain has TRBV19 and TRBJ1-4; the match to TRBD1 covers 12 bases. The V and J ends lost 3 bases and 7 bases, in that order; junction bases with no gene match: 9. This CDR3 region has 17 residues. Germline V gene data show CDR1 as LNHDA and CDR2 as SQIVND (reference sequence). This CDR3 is CASSILWDRGHGEKLFF. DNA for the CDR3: TGTGCCAGTAGTATTCTTTGGGACAGGGGGCACGGTGAAAAACTGTTTTTT. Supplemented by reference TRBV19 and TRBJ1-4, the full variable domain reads DGGITQSPKYLFRKEGQNVTLSCEQNLNHDAMYWYRQDPGQGLRLIYYSQIVNDFQKGDIAEGYSVSREKKESFPLTVTSAQKNPTAFYLCASSILWDRGHGEKLFFGSGTQLSVL.

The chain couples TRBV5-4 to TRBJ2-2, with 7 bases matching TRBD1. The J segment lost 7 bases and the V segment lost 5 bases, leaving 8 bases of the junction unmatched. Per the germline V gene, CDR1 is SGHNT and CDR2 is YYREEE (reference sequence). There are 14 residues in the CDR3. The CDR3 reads CASSRDRVVGELFF. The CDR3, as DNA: TGTGCCAGCAGTCGTGACAGGGTGGTCGGGGAGCTGTTTTTT.

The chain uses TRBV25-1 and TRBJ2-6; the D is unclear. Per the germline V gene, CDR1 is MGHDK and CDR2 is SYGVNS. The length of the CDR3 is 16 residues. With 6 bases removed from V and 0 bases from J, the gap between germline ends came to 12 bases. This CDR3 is CASSPHGDSGANVLTF. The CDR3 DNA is TGTGCCAGCAGCCCCCACGGAGACTCTGGGGCCAACGTCCTGACTTTC.

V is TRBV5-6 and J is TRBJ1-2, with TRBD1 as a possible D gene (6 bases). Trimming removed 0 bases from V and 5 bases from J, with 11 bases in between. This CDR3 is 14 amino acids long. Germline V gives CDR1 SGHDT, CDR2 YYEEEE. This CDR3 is CASSLGTGNYGYTF. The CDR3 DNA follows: TGTGCCAGCAGCTTGGGAACAGGGAATTATGGCTACACCTTC.

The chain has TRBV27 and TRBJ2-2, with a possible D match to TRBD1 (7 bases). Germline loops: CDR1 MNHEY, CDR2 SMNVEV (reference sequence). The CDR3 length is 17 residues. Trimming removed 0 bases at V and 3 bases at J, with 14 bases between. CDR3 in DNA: TGTGCCAGCAGTTTATCGATGGAGGGGGCGGACACCGGGGAGCTGTTTTTT. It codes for CASSLSMEGADTGELFF.

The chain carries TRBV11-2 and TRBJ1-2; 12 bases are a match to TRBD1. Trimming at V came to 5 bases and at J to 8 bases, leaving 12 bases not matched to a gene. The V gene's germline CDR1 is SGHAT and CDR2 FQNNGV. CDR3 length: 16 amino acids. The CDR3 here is CASSPTGTGGLRGYTF. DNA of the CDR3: TGTGCCAGCAGCCCGACCGGGACAGGGGGCTTGCGGGGCTACACCTTC. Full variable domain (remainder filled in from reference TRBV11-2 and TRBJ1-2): EAGVAQSPRYKIIEKRQSVAFWCNPISGHATLYWYQQILGQGPKLLIQFQNNGVVDDSQLPKDRFSAERLKGVDSTLKIQPAKLEDSAVYLCASSPTGTGGLRGYTFGSGTRLTVV.

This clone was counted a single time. CDR3 bases: TGTGCCAGCAGCGACAGGGTTTCCGGGGAGCTGTTTTTT. Amino acids: CASSDRVSGELFF. V and J are TRBV9 and TRBJ2-2; TRBD1 might be the D (6 bases). V lost 3 bases to trimming and J lost 6 bases, with 9 bases between them. Germline CDR1 SGDLS, CDR2 YYNGEE. The CDR3 has 13 amino acids.

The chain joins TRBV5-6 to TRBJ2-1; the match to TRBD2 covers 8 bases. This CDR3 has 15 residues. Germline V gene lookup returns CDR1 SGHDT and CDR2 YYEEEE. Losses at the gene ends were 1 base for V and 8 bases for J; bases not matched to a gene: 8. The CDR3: CASSLKREPVDEQFF. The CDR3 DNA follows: TGTGCCAGCAGCTTGAAGCGGGAGCCGGTCGATGAGCAGTTCTTC.

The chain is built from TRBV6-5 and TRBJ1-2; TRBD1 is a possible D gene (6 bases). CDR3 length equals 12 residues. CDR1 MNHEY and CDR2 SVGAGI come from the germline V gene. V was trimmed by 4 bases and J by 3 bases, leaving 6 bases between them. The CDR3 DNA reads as TGTGCCAGCAGTTCAGGGGACTATGGCTACACCTTC. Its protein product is CASSSGDYGYTF.

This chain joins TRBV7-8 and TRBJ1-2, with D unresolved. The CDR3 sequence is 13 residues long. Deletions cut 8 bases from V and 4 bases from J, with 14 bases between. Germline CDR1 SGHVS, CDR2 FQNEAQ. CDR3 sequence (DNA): TGTGCCAGCGGCGGGCTTCGACTCTATGGCTACACCTTC. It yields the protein CASGGLRLYGYTF.